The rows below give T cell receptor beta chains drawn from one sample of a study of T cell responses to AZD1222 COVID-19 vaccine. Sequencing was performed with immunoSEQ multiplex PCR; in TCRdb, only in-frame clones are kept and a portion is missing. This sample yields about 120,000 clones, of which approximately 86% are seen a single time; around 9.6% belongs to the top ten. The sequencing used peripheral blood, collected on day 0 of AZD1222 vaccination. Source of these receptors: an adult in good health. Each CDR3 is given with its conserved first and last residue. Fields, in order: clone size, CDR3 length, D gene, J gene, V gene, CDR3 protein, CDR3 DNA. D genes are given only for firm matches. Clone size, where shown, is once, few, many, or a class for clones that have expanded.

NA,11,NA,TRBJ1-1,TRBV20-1,CSASGRQAAFF,TGCAGTGCTAGCGGAAGGCAGGCAGCTTTCTTT
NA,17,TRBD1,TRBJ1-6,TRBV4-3,CASSQDLTGEKNSPLHF,TGCGCCAGCAGCCAAGATCTTACAGGGGAAAAGAATTCACCCCTCCACTTT
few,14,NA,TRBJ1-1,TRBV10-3,CAIRALTAGTEAFF,TGTGCCATCAGGGCACTTACAGCGGGGACTGAAGCTTTCTTT
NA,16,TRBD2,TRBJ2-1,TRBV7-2,CASSLQRGPDPHEQFF,TGTGCCAGCAGCCTTCAGCGGGGGCCCGACCCTCATGAGCAGTTCTTC
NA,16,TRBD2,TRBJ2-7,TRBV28,CASSSPTSGRAYEQYF,TGTGCCAGCAGTTCCCCTACTAGCGGGAGGGCCTACGAGCAGTACTTC
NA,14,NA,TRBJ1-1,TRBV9,CASSALTGNTEAFF,TGTGCCAGCAGCGCCCTAACAGGGAACACTGAAGCTTTCTTT
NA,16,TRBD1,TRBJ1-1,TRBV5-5,CASSLATTGVNTEAFF,TGTGCCAGCAGCTTGGCCACAACAGGGGTGAACACTGAAGCTTTCTTT
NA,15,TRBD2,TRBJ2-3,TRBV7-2,CASSFSGSFTDTQYF,TGTGCCAGCAGCTTTAGCGGGAGTTTTACAGATACGCAGTATTTT
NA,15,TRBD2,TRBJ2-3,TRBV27,CASTFGGRAIDTQYF,TGTGCCAGCACCTTCGGCGGGAGGGCAATAGATACGCAGTATTTT
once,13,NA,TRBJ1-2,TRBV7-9,CASTHSVNYGYTF,TGTGCCAGCACCCACTCCGTTAACTATGGCTACACCTTC
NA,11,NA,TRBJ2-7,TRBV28,CASSFVGLMYF,TGTGCCAGCAGTTTTGTTGGACTGATGTACTTC
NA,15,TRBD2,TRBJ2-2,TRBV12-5,CASGLNAGVGGELFF,TGTGCTAGTGGTTTGAACGCGGGGGTAGGCGGGGAGCTGTTTTTT
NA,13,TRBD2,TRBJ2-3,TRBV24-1,CASSRGGTDTQYF,TGTGCCTCCTCCCGGGGGGGCACAGATACGCAGTATTTT
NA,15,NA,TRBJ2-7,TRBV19,CASSIGFGASYEQYF,TGTGCCAGTAGTATAGGCTTTGGGGCCTCCTACGAGCAGTACTTC
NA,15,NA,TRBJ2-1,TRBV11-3,CASSRDSSSYNEQFF,TGTGCCAGCAGCCGGGACTCCAGCTCCTACAATGAGCAGTTCTTC
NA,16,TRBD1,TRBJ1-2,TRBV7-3,CASSPVGTARPYGYTF,TGTGCCAGCAGCCCCGTCGGGACAGCACGCCCTTATGGCTACACCTTC
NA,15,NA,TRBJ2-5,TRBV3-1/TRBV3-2,CASSQEGLGVETQYF,TGTGCCAGCAGCCAAGAGGGGCTGGGGGTGGAGACCCAGTACTTC
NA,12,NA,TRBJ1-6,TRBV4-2,CASGLGGSPLHF,TGTGCCAGCGGGCTTGGGGGTTCACCCCTCCACTTT
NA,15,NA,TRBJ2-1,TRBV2,CASSAHGGLGNEQFF,TGTGCCAGCAGTGCGCACGGGGGCCTAGGGAATGAGCAGTTCTTC
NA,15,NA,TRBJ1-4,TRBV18,CASSPLRGVGEKLFF,TGTGCCAGCTCACCCCTCCGGGGGGTGGGTGAAAAACTGTTTTTT
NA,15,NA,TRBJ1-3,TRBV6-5,CASSRQARSGNTIYF,TGTGCCAGCAGTAGACAGGCTAGATCTGGAAACACCATATATTTT
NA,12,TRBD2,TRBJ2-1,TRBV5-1,CASSSGGGEQFF,TGCGCCAGCAGCTCGGGAGGTGGCGAGCAGTTCTTC
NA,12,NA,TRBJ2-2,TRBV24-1,CATMTDTGELFF,TGTGCCACCATGACAGACACCGGGGAGCTGTTTTTT
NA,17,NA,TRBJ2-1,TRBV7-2,CASSLDPIRMPYNEQFF,TGTGCCAGCAGCTTGGATCCGATCAGGATGCCCTACAATGAGCAGTTCTTC
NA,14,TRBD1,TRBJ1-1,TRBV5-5,CASSLVGTDTEAFF,TGTGCCAGCAGCTTGGTAGGGACAGACACTGAAGCTTTCTTT
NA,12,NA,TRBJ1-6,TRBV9,CASRQGNSPLHF,TGTGCCAGCAGACAGGGTAATTCACCCCTCCACTTT
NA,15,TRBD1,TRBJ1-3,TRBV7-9,CASSLRQGAGNTIYF,TGTGCCAGCAGCCTCCGACAGGGGGCTGGAAACACCATATATTTT